This passage covers 7 T cell receptor beta chains from one sample sequenced in a study of cytotoxic CD8 clonotypes in ibrutinib-treated CLL. Measured with immunoSEQ multiplex PCR; TCRdb has only the in-frame clones, and not every one. The profile shows about 29,000 clones, 62% of them singletons. The sequenced sample was PBMCs, obtained before ibrutinib treatment. All receptors come from a human donor with chronic lymphocytic leukemia.

The chain recombines TRBV10-2 with TRBJ2-1, with 16 bases fitting TRBD2. With 6 bases clipped from V and 7 bases from J, the junction kept 9 bases outside the gene matches. This CDR3 is 17 amino acids long. Germline V CDR1 and CDR2: WSHSY, SAAADI. This chain's CDR3 is CASRGTSGRGGSNEQFF. The DNA for the CDR3 is TGCGCCAGCAGAGGGACTAGCGGGAGGGGAGGATCTAATGAGCAGTTCTTC.

V gene TRBV6-5 combines with J gene TRBJ1-1, with TRBD1 identical over 9 bases. Germline CDR1 and CDR2: MNHEY and SVGAGI. CDR3 length equals 14 residues. The V segment lost 5 bases and the J segment 4 bases; nucleotides outside the gene matches: 5. The CDR3 reads CASSIRQGGTEAFF. CDR3 coding DNA: TGTGCCAGCAGTATCCGACAGGGGGGCACTGAAGCTTTCTTT.

This sequence joins TRBV6-1 and TRBJ1-5; tentatively, D is TRBD1 (6 bases). Between the trimmed V and J ends, which lost 3 bases and 0 bases, there was a span of 15 bases. This CDR3 is built from 17 residues. Per germline, CDR1 MNHNS and CDR2 SASEGT. CDR3 coding DNA: TGTGCCAGCAGTGACTACAGACAGGTATATAGCAATCAGCCCCAGCATTTT. Protein product: CASSDYRQVYSNQPQHF.

The CDR3 region has the DNA TGCGCCACAAAACTAGCGGGGGCACCAGATACGCAGTATTTT. Protein sequence: CATKLAGAPDTQYF. V usage is TRBV10-2 and J usage is TRBJ2-3; 11 bases fit TRBD2. V shed 10 bases and J 4 bases; nucleotides not matched to a gene: 7. The CDR3 sequence is 14 residues long. Germline assignment: CDR1 WSHSY and CDR2 SAAADI.

This chain joins TRBV4-1 and TRBJ2-7; D not certain. CDR3 length equals 16 residues. Germline-derived CDR1 and CDR2 are MGHRA and YSYEKL. The V end was cut by 1 base, the J end by 0 bases, with 13 bases between. DNA of the CDR3: TGCGCCAGCAGCCAAGGGGCGCCACCGAGCTCCTACGAGCAGTACTTC. Its translation is CASSQGAPPSSYEQYF.

This clone was observed a handful of times. J is TRBJ1-5 and V is TRBV7-8; D is unresolved. Germline V gene sequence: CDR1 SGHVS, CDR2 FQNEAQ. V lost 1 base and J lost 6, with 4 bases in between. There are 12 residues in the CDR3. In nucleotides, the CDR3 is TGTGCCAGCAGCTTAGAAGGTCAGCCCCAGCATTTT. Protein: CASSLEGQPQHF.

The chain recombines TRBV6-5 with TRBJ2-1; D may be TRBD1 or TRBD2 (5 bases each). The CDR3 runs to 12 residues. V was pared by 2 bases and J by 13 bases, with 12 bases between. Germline V gives CDR1 MNHEY, CDR2 SVGAGI. CDR3 amino acids: CASSYGGGNQFF. The CDR3 DNA is TGTGCCAGCAGTTACGGTGGGGGTAACCAGTTCTTC.